This T cell receptor (beta chain) was recorded in a study of control samples from healthy donors and cancer patients. Only in-frame clones appear in the TCRdb table, and some are missing; sequencing was by immunoSEQ multiplex PCR. The table shows 150,000 or so clones, with more than 85% occurring only once. V lost 11 bases and J 0 bases, leaving 13 bases between the germline ends. CDR3 length: 15 residues. Germline V gives CDR1 KGHDR, CDR2 SFDVKD. This chain joins TRBV24-1 and TRBJ1-6; D call uncertain. Material: blood. The receptor's source is a man aged 18 to 30 in good health. In nucleotides, the CDR3 is TGTGCCATAAACTCAGCGAGCTCCTATAATTCACCCCTCCACTTT. Its translation is CAINSASSYNSPLHF.